Listed below are T cell receptor beta chains from one sample, sequenced in a study of shared clonotypes between healthy human individuals. Some clones are missing from TCRdb's copy, which holds only in-frame ones; the method was immunoSEQ multiplex PCR. The data contain more than 2,000,000 clones, about 92% of them seen just once; the ten biggest clones take up 0.11% to 0.15%. The specimen was naive CD4+ T cells sorted from blood. These receptors originate from a young man in good health. Both conserved end residues are part of each CDR3. Each record gives: V gene, CDR3 protein.

>TRBV9
CASSVGRGWNNSPLHF
>TRBV6-5
CASSRQGKGYGYTF
>TRBV27
CASSLKGSAALSGANVLTF
>TRBV28
CGVRGGMVETQYF
>TRBV18
CASSLNNRASPLHF
>TRBV4-1
CASSPLPPPQETQYF
>TRBV7-7
CASSRGGSYEQYF
>TRBV2
CASSRGVERVAETQYF
>TRBV6-6
CASSYSSRRVDEKLFF
>TRBV10-3
CAISGGLGDTQYF
>TRBV30
CAWEPRLPAGNQPQHF
>TRBV7-9
CASNPGYLSTDTQYF
>TRBV5-1
CASSAYNEQYF
>TRBV19
CASSITSGRSADTQYF
>TRBV10-1
CASSGQGGTEAFF
>TRBV19
CASSIQKNTEAFF
>TRBV7-9
CASSLGQGVYGYTF
>TRBV11-2
CASRATREGQETQYF
>TRBV7-9
CASSLQEPQHF
>TRBV20-1
CSARGMPQYF
>TRBV2
CASSAQGAYEQYF
>TRBV27
CASSSRTGAGQETQYF
>TRBV6-4
CASSVLGTGELFF
>TRBV10-3
CAISESRQGGGYTF
>TRBV27
CASSSHRASEKLFF
>TRBV11-2
CASSLGGQKSSYEQYF
>TRBV2
CASTRDDSSYEQYF
>TRBV2
CASSPTRETQYF
>TRBV19
CASSSLQGPNSPLHF
>TRBV4-2
CASSQDMADTQYF
>TRBV27
CASSLGPVQGKRDQPQHF
>TRBV6-5
CASSPGTSRTDTQYF
>TRBV28
CASSSQTGANTEAFF
>TRBV5-4
CASSAAGTSGPYEQYF
>TRBV18
CASSPPAGKETQYF
>TRBV10-1
CASGLGQGDTQYF
>TRBV9
CASSPETSGGEQYF
>TRBV5-8
CASSPGQGATANEKLFF
>TRBV29-1
CSGLTGYKTEAFF
>TRBV6-6
CASSPRGTGKIEQYF
>TRBV7-2
CASSLLLIDREGYTF
>TRBV5-4
CASSSPAHPDTQYF
>TRBV5-4
CASSFSGGRYEQYF
>TRBV5-4
CASSWGGLAGTTDTQYF
>TRBV7-9
CASSARGSPYVYEQYF
>TRBV7-9
CASSPSGHSGELFF
>TRBV9
CASSPDRGTAIYF
>TRBV10-1
CASSPGGSGRNEQFF
>TRBV19
CASSSMGQFYSNQPQHF
>TRBV13
CASSSLGEQFF